This record covers a single TCR beta chain. As yet, its antigen is unknown. The CDR3 totals 13 residues. CDR1 MNHEY and CDR2 SMNVEV come from the germline V gene (reference sequence). V lost 6 bases to trimming and J lost 5 bases; unmatched junction nucleotides: 3. The sample originates from a study of cytomegalovirus exposure and HLA in healthy donors. About the study: An analysis done earlier identified 120 million or so unique TCR beta sequences from roughly 190 million T cells. Study-wide findings and caveats: Later work found most CMV-associated TCR beta chains apparently HLA-restricted. The authors listed 180 or so TCR beta chains as cytomegalovirus-associated.

Primers for the PCR totalled 60 Vbeta and 13 Jbeta. In the original analysis: Later work found 80 million or so unique TCR beta chains, with roughly 11 million shared. The assay was immunoSEQ multiplex PCR, and TCRdb's table has in-frame clones only and misses some. D and trimming come from the DNA, and the V and J calls and clone size come from that table. The table for this sample gives 53,000 or so clones. The chain links TRBV27 to TRBJ2-1; 8 bases agree with TRBD2. The sequenced sample consisted of PBMCs. This TCR was sampled from a man between 18 and 35 years old in good health and CMV-seropositive. CDR3: CASRRLANNEQFF. The CDR3 DNA sequence: TGTGCCAGCAGGAGACTAGCGAACAATGAGCAGTTCTTC.